This T cell receptor beta chain stems from a study of blood T cell repertoires in COVID-19. Study information: Sites across the United States, Italy and Spain contributed samples from acute and convalescent COVID-19.

TCRdb keeps only in-frame clones here, not all; method: immunoSEQ multiplex PCR. The table lists 110,000 or so clones, over 75% of them singletons, with more than 7% in the top ten. Trimming took 5 bases from V and 4 from J; bases not matched to a gene: 11. This CDR3 is built from 17 residues. Germline-derived CDR1 and CDR2 are MNHNY and SVGAGI (reference sequence). This TCR was recovered from a woman aged 70-85 years who had recovered from COVID-19. V is TRBV6-6 and J is TRBJ2-2, with 9 bases fitting TRBD1. Sequenced sample: peripheral blood. CDR3 coding DNA: TGTGCCAGCAGTCTACCCCACGGGACAGGGAGCACCGGGGAGCTGTTTTTT. This sequence encodes CASSLPHGTGSTGELFF.